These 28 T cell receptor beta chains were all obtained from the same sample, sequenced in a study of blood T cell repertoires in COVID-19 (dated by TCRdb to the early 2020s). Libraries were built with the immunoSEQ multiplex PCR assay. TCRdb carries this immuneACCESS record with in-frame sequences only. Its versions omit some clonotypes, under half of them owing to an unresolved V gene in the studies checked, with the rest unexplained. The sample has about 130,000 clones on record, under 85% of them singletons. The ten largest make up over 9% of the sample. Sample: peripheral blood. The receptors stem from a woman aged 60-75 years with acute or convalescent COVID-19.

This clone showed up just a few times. The CDR3 spells CASRRGQPTNEKLFF. CDR3 nucleotides: TGTGCCAGCAGGAGGGGACAGCCAACTAATGAAAAACTGTTTTTT. The chain uses TRBV2 and TRBJ1-4, with 7 bases aligning to TRBD1. The V segment lost 6 bases and the J segment 0 bases; nucleotides outside the gene matches: 4. There are 15 residues in the CDR3. Germline V gene data show CDR1 as SNHLY and CDR2 as FYNNEI.

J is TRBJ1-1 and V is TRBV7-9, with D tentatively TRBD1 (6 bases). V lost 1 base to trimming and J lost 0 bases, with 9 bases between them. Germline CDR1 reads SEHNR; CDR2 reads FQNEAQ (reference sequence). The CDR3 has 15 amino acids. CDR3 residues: CASSLGTVLNTEAFF. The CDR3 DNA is TGTGCCAGCAGCTTAGGGACAGTCTTGAACACTGAAGCTTTCTTT.

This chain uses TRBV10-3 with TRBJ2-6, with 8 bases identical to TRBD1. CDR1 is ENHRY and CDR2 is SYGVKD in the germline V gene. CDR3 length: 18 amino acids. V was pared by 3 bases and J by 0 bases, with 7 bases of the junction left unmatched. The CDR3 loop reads CAISEAAGGFSGANVLTF. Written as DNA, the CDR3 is TGTGCCATCAGTGAAGCGGCAGGGGGCTTCTCTGGGGCCAACGTCCTGACTTTC.

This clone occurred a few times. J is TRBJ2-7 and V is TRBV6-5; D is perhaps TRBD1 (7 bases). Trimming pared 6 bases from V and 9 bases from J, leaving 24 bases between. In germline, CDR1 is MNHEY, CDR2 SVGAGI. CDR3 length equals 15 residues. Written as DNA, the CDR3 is TGTGCCAGCAGCGCCTGGGGGGCGGACAGGTCAGGGCAGTACGTC. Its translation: CASSAWGADRSGQYV.

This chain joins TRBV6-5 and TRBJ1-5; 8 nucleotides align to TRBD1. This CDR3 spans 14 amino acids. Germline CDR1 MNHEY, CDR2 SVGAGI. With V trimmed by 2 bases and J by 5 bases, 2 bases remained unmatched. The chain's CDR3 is CASSYVQGDQPQHF. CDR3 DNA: TGTGCCAGCAGTTACGTACAGGGGGATCAGCCCCAGCATTTT.

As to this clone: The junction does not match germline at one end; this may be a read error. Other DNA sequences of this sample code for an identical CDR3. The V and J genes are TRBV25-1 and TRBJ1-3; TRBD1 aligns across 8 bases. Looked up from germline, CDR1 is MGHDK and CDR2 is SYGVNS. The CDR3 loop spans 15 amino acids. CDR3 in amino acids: CASRPDRGSGNTIYF. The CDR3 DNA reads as TGCGCCAGCCGTCCAGACAGGGGCTCTGGAAACACCATATATTTT.

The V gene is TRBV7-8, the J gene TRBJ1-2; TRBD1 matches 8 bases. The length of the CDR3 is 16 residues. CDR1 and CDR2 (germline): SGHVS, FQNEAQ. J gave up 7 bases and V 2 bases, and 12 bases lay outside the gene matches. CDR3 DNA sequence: TGTGCCAGCAGCTTAATCCCAACCCAGGGGGCGGGTGGCTACACCTTC. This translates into CASSLIPTQGAGGYTF.

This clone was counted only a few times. CDR3 region: CASSRLGSNQPQHF. DNA for the CDR3: TGTGCCAGCAGCAGACTAGGAAGCAATCAGCCCCAGCATTTT. The genes are TRBV27 and TRBJ1-5; D gene ambiguous. CDR1 is MNHEY, CDR2 SMNVEV, per germline (reference sequence). Between the trimmed V and J ends, which lost 6 bases and 1 base, there was a span of 10 bases. The CDR3 runs to 14 residues.

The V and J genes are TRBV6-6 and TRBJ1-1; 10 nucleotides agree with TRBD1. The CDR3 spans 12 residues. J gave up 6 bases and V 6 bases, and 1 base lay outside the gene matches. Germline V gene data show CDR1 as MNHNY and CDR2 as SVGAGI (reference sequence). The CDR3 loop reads CASRGQGSEAFF. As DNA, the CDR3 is TGTGCCAGCAGGGGACAGGGGTCTGAAGCTTTCTTT.

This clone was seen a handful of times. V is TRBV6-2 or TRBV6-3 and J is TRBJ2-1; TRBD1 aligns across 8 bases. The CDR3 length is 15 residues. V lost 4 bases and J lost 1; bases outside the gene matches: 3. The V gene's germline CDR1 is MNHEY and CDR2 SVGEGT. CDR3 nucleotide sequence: TGTGCCAGCAGTTCAGGGGACAGGTCCTACAATGAGCAGTTCTTC. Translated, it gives CASSSGDRSYNEQFF.

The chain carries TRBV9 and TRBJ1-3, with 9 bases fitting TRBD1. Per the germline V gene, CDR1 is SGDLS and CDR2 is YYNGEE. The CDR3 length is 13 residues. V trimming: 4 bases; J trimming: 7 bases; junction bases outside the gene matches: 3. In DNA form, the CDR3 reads TGTGCCAGCAGCCGGGACAGGGTGAACACCATATATTTT. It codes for CASSRDRVNTIYF.

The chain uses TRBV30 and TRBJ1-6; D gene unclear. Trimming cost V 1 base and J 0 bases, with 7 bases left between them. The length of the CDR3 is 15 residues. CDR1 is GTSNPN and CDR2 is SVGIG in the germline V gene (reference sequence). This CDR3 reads CAWSAYSSYNSPLHF. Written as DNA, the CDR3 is TGTGCCTGGAGTGCATACAGCTCCTATAATTCACCCCTCCACTTT. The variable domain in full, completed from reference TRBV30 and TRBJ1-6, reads SQTIHQWPATLVQPVGSPLSLECTVEGTSNPNLYWYRQAAGRGLQLLFYSVGIGQISSEVPQNLSASRPQDRQFILSSKKLLLSDSGFYLCAWSAYSSYNSPLHFGNGTRLTVT.

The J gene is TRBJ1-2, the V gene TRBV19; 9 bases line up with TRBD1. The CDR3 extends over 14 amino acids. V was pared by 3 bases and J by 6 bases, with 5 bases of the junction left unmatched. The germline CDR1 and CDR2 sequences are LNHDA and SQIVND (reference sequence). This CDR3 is CASSIATGGHGYTF. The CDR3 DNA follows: TGTGCCAGTAGTATTGCTACAGGGGGCCATGGCTACACCTTC.

The DNA for the CDR3 is TGTGCCTGGACCCCAGGACAGGCAGGCTACACCTTC. Translated, it gives CAWTPGQAGYTF. The rearrangement links TRBV30 to TRBJ1-2; 7 nucleotides agree with TRBD1. The CDR3 sequence is 12 residues long. Germline CDR1 and CDR2: GTSNPN and SVGIG (reference sequence). V lost 4 bases to trimming and J lost 8 bases; unmatched junction nucleotides: 7.

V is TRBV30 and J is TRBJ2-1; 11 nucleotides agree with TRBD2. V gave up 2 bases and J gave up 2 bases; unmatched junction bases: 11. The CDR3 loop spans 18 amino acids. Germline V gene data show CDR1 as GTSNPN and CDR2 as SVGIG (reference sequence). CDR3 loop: CAWSWIVASGGTYNEQFF. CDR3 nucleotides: TGTGCCTGGAGTTGGATAGTGGCTAGCGGGGGGACCTACAATGAGCAGTTCTTC.

For the CDR3, the DNA is TGCAGCGTTGAATGGACTGGTAACTATGGCTACACCTTC. Its translation is CSVEWTGNYGYTF. V gene TRBV29-1 combines with J gene TRBJ1-2; D is ambiguous. There are 13 residues in the CDR3. The germline V gene has CDR1 SQVTM and CDR2 ANQGSEA. V lost 2 bases and J 1 base, leaving 8 bases between the germline ends.

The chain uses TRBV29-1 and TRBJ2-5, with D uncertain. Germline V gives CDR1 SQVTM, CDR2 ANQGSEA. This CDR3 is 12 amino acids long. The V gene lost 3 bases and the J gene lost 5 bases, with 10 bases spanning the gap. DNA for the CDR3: TGCAGCGTTGATCGAAGCCGGGAGACCCAGTACTTC. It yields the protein CSVDRSRETQYF.

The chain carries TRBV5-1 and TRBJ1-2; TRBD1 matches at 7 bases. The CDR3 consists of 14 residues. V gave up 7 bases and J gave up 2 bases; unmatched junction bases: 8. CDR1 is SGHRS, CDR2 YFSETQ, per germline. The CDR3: CASSRGTENYGYTF. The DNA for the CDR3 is TGCGCCAGCTCTAGGGGGACAGAGAACTATGGCTACACCTTC.

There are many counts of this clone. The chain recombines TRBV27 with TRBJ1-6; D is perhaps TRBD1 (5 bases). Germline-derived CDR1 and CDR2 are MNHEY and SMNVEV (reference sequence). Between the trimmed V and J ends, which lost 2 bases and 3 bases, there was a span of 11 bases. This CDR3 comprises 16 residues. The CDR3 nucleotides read TGTGCCAGCAGTTTAAGCAGGGATAACTATAATTCACCCCTCCACTTT. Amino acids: CASSLSRDNYNSPLHF.

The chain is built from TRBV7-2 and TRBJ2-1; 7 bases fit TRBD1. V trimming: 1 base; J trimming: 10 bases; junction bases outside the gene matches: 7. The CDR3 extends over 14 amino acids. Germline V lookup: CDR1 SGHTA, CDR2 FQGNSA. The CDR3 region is CASSLGGTVGEQFF. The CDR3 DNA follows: TGTGCCAGCAGCTTAGGGGGGACAGTTGGAGAGCAGTTCTTC.

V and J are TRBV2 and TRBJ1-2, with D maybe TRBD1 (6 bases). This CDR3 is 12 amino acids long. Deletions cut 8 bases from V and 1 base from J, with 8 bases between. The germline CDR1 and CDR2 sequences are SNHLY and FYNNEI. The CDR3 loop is CASARGNYGYTF. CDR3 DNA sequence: TGTGCCAGCGCCAGGGGTAACTATGGCTACACCTTC.

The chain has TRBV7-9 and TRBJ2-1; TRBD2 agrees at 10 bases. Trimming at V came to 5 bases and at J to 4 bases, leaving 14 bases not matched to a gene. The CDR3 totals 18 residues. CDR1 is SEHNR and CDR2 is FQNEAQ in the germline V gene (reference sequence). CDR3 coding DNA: TGTGCCAGCAGCCCCGGCGGGGGAGCGGGGGGGATTTACAATGAGCAGTTCTTC. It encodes CASSPGGGAGGIYNEQFF.

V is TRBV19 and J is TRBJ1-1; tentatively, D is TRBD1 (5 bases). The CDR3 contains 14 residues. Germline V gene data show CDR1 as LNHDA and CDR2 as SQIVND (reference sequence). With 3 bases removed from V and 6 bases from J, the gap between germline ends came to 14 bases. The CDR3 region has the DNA TGTGCCAGTAGTATGTCGAGCCTCAGGGCTGAAGCTTTCTTT. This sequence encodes CASSMSSLRAEAFF.

The CDR3 here is CSASPEETYGYTF. In nucleotides, the CDR3 is TGCAGTGCTAGTCCAGAGGAAACGTATGGCTACACCTTC. This chain joins TRBV20-1 and TRBJ1-2; no definite D call. From germline, CDR1 is DFQATT and CDR2 SNEGSKA (reference sequence). V was shortened by 3 bases and J by 5 bases, with 13 bases between the two germline ends. The CDR3 has 13 residues.

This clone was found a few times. The CDR3 region is CASSDPQGNNSPLHF. In nucleotides, the CDR3 is TGTGCCAGCAGTGACCCACAGGGGAATAATTCACCCCTCCACTTT. The rearrangement joins TRBV6-1 to TRBJ1-6, with 7 bases aligning to TRBD1. This CDR3 comprises 15 residues. V was clipped by 3 bases and J by 5 bases; unmatched bases: 4. In germline, CDR1 is MNHNS, CDR2 SASEGT.

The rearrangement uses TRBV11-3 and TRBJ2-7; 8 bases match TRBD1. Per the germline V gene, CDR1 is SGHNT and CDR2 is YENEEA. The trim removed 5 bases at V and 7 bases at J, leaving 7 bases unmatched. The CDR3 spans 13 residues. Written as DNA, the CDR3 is TGTGCCAGCAGCGCCGGACAGGGAGCTGAGCAGTACTTC. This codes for CASSAGQGAEQYF.

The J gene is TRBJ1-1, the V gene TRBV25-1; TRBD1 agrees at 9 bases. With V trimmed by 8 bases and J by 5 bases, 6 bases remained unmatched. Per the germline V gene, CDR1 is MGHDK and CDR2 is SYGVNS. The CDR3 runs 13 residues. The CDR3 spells CASGQGRGTEAFF. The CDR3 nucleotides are TGTGCCAGCGGACAGGGGAGAGGGACTGAAGCTTTCTTT.

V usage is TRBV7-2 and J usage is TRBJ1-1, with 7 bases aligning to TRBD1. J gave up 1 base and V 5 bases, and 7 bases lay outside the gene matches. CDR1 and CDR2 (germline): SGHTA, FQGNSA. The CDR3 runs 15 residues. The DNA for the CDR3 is TGTGCCAGCAGCCACAATGGACAGGCGAACACTGAAGCTTTCTTT. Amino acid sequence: CASSHNGQANTEAFF.